This TCR beta chain was observed in a study of molecular identifiers for immune sequencing clone quantification. TCRdb re-analysed the PCR reads in MiXCR, keeping a single row per CDR3 protein. The sample includes 60,000 to 70,000 distinct CDR3 sequences, 15% to 20% of them seen just once. In its sample, this clonotype was seen many times. Germline V gene data show CDR1 as GTSNPN and CDR2 as SVGIG (reference sequence). The V end was cut by 0 bases, the J end by 6 bases, with 10 bases between. CDR3 length: 13 residues. The sequence was collected from a human donor in good health. Some libraries in this study had Jurkat cell RNA spiked in. The material sequenced was naive CD8+ T cells from blood, with Jurkat cell RNA spiked in. The subset is: FACS-sorted CD8+CD4-CCR7+CD45RA+ naive T cells. The chain couples TRBV30 to TRBJ2-3, with D perhaps matching TRBD2 (6 bases). CDR3: CAWSVFREDTQYF. The CDR3 DNA reads TGTGCCTGGAGTGTTTTCCGGGAGGATACGCAGTATTTT. The entire variable domain, with the rest obtained from reference TRBV30 and TRBJ2-3, is as follows: SQTIHQWPATLVQPVGSPLSLECTVEGTSNPNLYWYRQAAGRGLQLLFYSVGIGQISSEVPQNLSASRPQDRQFILSSKKLLLSDSGFYLCAWSVFREDTQYFGPGTRLTVL.